The 8 T cell receptor beta chains given below trace back to one sample, sequenced in a study of early T cells in non-severe SARS-CoV-2 infection. MiXCR, run by TCRdb on the 5' RACE reads, gives a single entry per CDR3 protein. The table has over 50,000 distinct CDR3 sequences, approximately 11% seen once. The sequencing input was whole blood. The receptors come from an adult who was a healthcare worker with PCR-confirmed SARS-CoV-2 infection or an uninfected control (not recorded which).

In its sample, this clonotype was seen many times. The rearrangement uses TRBV14 and TRBJ2-3; D is unclear. Germline V gene data show CDR1 as SGHDN and CDR2 as FVKESK. The length of the CDR3 is 16 residues. V lost 0 bases and J 2 bases, leaving 12 bases between the germline ends. This chain's CDR3 is CASSQDISRFTDTQYF. In DNA, the CDR3 is TGTGCCAGCAGCCAAGATATTAGCAGGTTCACAGATACGCAGTATTTT.

Many counts were recorded for this clonotype. This rearrangement joins TRBV12-3 or TRBV12-4 to TRBJ2-3; 7 nucleotides agree with TRBD1. Germline trimming cut 1 base from V and 0 bases from J; bases unmatched to any gene: 1. CDR3 size: 15 residues. CDR3 in amino acids: CASSLEGASTDTQYF. The CDR3 DNA follows: TGTGCCAGCAGTTTAGAGGGGGCTAGCACAGATACGCAGTATTTT.

This chain uses TRBV3-1 with TRBJ2-7; 9 bases match TRBD1. Trimming at V came to 4 bases and at J to 2 bases, leaving 3 bases not matched to a gene. CDR1 and CDR2 (germline): LGHDT, YNNKEL (reference sequence). This CDR3 is 14 amino acids long. The CDR3: CASSPGQGPYEQYF. The CDR3 nucleotides read TGTGCCAGCAGCCCGGGACAGGGCCCCTACGAGCAGTACTTC.

This clonotype appeared a single time. The chain recombines TRBV27 with TRBJ1-4; no clear D gene. Trimming took 3 bases from V and 5 from J, leaving 22 bases between them. Germline-derived CDR1 and CDR2 are MNHEY and SMNVEV (reference sequence). The CDR3 contains 18 residues. CDR3 region: CASSFRYYPMSVNEKLFF. CDR3 nucleotides: TGTGCCAGCAGTTTCCGTTATTATCCCATGAGCGTAAATGAAAAACTGTTTTTT. Based on the CDR3 plus reference TRBV27 and TRBJ1-4, the full variable domain is EAQVTQNPRYLITVTGKKLTVTCSQNMNHEYMSWYRQDPGLGLRQIYYSMNVEVTDKGDVPEGYKVSRKEKRNFPLILESPSPNQTSLYFCASSFRYYPMSVNEKLFFGSGTQLSVL.

The table lists this clonotype with many counts. This chain uses TRBV20-1 with TRBJ2-7, with TRBD1 matching over 9 bases. The trim removed 4 bases at V and 4 bases at J, leaving 14 bases unmatched. This CDR3 has 16 residues. CDR1 and CDR2 (germline): DFQATT, SNEGSKA (reference sequence). CDR3 coding DNA: TGCAGTGCTATTGGGAGTTGGGGACAGGGAGCTTACGAGCAGTACTTC. Its translation is CSAIGSWGQGAYEQYF.

Regarding this clonotype: A much more abundant neighbour one base away suggests this may be a read error. The chain couples TRBV6-1 to TRBJ2-7; TRBD2 agrees at 14 bases. CDR1 and CDR2 (germline): MNHNS, SASEGT. Trimming removed 6 bases from V and 5 bases from J; junction bases left unmatched: 9. The length of the CDR3 is 16 residues. CDR3 protein: CASSRPRTSGGHEQYF. The DNA for the CDR3 is TGTGCCAGCAGCCGACCCCGGACTAGCGGGGGGCACGAGCAGTACTTC.

This clonotype was found many times. The chain links TRBV7-9 to TRBJ1-1; possibly TRBD1 for D (6 bases). CDR1 and CDR2 (germline): SEHNR, FQNEAQ (reference sequence). This CDR3 has 15 amino acids. V was clipped by 5 bases and J by 1 base, with 14 bases between them. CDR3: CASSPRTVKNTEAFF. CDR3 coding DNA: TGTGCCAGCAGCCCCCGGACAGTAAAGAACACTGAAGCTTTCTTT.

There are many counts of this clonotype. V is TRBV5-1 and J is TRBJ1-2; tentatively, D is TRBD1 (5 bases). This CDR3 contains 13 residues. V was clipped by 1 base and J by 7 bases, with 11 bases between them. Germline V gene sequence: CDR1 SGHRS, CDR2 YFSETQ. The CDR3 loop is CASSLRSGGGYTF. The CDR3 region has the DNA TGCGCCAGCAGCTTGAGGTCTGGGGGTGGCTACACCTTC.